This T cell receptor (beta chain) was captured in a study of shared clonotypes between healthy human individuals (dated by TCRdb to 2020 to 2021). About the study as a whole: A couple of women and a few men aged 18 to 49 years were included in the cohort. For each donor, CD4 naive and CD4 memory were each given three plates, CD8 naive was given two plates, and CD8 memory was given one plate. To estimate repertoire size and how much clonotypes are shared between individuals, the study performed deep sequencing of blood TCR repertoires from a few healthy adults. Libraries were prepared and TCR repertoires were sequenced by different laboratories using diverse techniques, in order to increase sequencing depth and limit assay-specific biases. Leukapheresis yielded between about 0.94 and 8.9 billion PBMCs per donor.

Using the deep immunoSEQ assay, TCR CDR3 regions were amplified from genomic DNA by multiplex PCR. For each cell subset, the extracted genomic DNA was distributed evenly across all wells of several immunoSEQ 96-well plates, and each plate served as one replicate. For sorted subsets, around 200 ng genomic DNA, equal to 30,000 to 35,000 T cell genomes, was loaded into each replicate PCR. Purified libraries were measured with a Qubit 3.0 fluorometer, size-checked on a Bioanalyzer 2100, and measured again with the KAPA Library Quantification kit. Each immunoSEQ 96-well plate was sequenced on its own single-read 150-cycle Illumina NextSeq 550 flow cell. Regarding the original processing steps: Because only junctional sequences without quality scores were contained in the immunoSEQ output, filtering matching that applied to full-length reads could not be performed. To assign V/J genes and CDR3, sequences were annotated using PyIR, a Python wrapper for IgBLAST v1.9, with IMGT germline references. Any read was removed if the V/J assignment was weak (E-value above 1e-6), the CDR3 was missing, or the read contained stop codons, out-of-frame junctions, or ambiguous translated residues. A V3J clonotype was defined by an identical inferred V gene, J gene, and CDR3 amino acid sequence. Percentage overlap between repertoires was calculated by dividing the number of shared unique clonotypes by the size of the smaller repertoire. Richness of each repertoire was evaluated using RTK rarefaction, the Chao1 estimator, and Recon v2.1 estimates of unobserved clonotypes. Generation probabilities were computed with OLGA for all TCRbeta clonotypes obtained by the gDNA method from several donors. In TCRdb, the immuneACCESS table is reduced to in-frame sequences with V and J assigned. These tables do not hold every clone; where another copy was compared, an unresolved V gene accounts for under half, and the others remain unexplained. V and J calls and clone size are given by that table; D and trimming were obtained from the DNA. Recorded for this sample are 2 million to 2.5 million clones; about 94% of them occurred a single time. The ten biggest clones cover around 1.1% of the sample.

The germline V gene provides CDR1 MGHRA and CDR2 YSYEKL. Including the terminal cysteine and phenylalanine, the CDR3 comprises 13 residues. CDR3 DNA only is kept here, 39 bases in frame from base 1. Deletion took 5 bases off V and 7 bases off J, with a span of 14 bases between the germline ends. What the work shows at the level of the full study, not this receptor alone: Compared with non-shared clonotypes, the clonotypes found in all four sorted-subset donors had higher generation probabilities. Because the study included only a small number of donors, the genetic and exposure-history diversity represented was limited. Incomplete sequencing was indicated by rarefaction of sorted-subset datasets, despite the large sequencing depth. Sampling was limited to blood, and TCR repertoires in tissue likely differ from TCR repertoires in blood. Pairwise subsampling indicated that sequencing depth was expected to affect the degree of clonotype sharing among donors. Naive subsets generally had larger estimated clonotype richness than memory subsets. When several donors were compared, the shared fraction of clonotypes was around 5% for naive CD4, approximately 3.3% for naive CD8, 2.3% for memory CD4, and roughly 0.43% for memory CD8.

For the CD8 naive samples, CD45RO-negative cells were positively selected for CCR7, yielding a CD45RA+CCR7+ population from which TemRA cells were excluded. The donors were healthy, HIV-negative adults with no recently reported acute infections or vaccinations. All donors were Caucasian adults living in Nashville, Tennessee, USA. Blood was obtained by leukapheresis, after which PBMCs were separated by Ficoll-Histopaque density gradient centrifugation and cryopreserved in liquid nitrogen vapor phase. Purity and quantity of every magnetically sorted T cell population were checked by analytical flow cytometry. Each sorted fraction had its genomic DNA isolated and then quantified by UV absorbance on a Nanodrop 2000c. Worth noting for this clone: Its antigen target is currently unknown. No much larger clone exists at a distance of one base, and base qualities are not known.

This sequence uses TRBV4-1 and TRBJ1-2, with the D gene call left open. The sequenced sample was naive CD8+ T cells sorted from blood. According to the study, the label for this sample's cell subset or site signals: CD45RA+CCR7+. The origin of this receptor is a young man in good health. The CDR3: CASSVGVGAGYTF. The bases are TGCGCCAGCAGCGTCGGGGTCGGAGCTGGCTACACCTTC.